This passage covers 23 T cell receptor beta chains from one sample sequenced in a study of a mutant IDH1 vaccine in newly diagnosed glioma. Stated time point: week 47, end of study. The investigators gave 300 ug of mutant IDH1 20-mer peptide in each vaccine dose, together with topical imiquimod. TCRdb's table, derived via immunoSEQ multiplex PCR, lists solely in-frame clones and lacks some. This sample has roughly 32,000 clones, with 89% found just once. Their recognized antigens are unknown. The starting material was PBMCs, obtained from a glioma patient whose treatment included an IDH1 peptide vaccine. These receptors all stem from a man aged 40-55 years with glioma.

This chain connects TRBV28 to TRBJ1-5, with 10 nucleotides matching TRBD1. The CDR3 has 17 residues. J gave up 4 bases and V 6 bases, and 12 bases lay outside the gene matches. Germline V gene sequence: CDR1 MDHEN, CDR2 SYDVKM. The chain's CDR3 is CASSVRAGTGANQPQHF. In DNA form, the CDR3 reads TGTGCCAGCAGCGTACGGGCCGGGACAGGGGCAAATCAGCCCCAGCATTTT.

The chain links TRBV25-1 to TRBJ2-6; D not certain. In germline, CDR1 is MGHDK, CDR2 SYGVNS. CDR3 size: 16 residues. With 1 base removed from V and 0 bases from J, the gap between germline ends came to 7 bases. CDR3 loop: CASSESRFSGANVLTF. CDR3 in DNA: TGTGCCAGCAGTGAATCGCGGTTCTCTGGGGCCAACGTCCTGACTTTC.

This chain links TRBV4-2 with TRBJ2-7; 7 bases map to TRBD1. CDR1 and CDR2 from the germline V gene are LGHNA and YNFKEQ. The trim removed 0 bases at V and 3 bases at J, leaving 14 bases unmatched. This CDR3 contains 18 residues. The CDR3 DNA reads TGTGCCAGCAGCCAAGAACCAGCGCAGGGACAGATCGTCTACGAGCAGTACTTC. Amino acids: CASSQEPAQGQIVYEQYF.

The chain uses TRBV10-3 and TRBJ1-1; D is ambiguous. Trimming took off 2 bases at V and 4 bases at J, with 8 bases between the two ends. This CDR3 has 13 amino acids. In germline, CDR1 is ENHRY, CDR2 SYGVKD. CDR3: CAISERETTEAFF. The CDR3 DNA reads as TGTGCCATCAGTGAGAGAGAGACCACTGAAGCTTTCTTT.

The chain joins TRBV7-2 to TRBJ1-2; 10 bases are a match to TRBD1. Per germline, CDR1 SGHTA and CDR2 FQGNSA. This CDR3 is built from 17 residues. Unmatched junction bases numbered 10, after V lost 2 bases and J lost 4 bases. The CDR3 is CASSLRSGTGVPYGYTF. The CDR3 nucleotides read TGTGCCAGCAGCTTAAGGAGTGGGACAGGGGTTCCCTATGGCTACACCTTC. The full variable domain, with the rest looked up from reference TRBV7-2 and TRBJ1-2, is GAGVSQSPSNKVTEKGKDVELRCDPISGHTALYWYRQSLGQGLEFLIYFQGNSAPDKSGLPSDRFSAERTGGSVSTLTIQRTQQEDSAVYLCASSLRSGTGVPYGYTFGSGTRLTVV.

The chain combines TRBV19 with TRBJ1-1; 7 nucleotides line up with TRBD1. CDR1 LNHDA and CDR2 SQIVND come from the germline V gene (reference sequence). The J segment lost 1 base and the V segment lost 6 bases, leaving 17 bases of the junction unmatched. The CDR3 extends over 18 amino acids. The CDR3 DNA follows: TGTGCCAGTAGCTTAGGCGGCACCAGGGGGAAGACGAACACTGAAGCTTTCTTT. Translated, it gives CASSLGGTRGKTNTEAFF. Looking up the rest from reference TRBV19 and TRBJ1-1 gives the full variable domain: DGGITQSPKYLFRKEGQNVTLSCEQNLNHDAMYWYRQDPGQGLRLIYYSQIVNDFQKGDIAEGYSVSREKKESFPLTVTSAQKNPTAFYLCASSLGGTRGKTNTEAFFGQGTRLTVV.

The V gene is TRBV5-1, the J gene TRBJ2-7, with TRBD1 matching 9 bases. The V and J ends lost 2 bases and 2 bases, in that order; junction bases with no gene match: 5. CDR1 SGHRS and CDR2 YFSETQ come from the germline V gene. CDR3 length equals 15 residues. This CDR3 reads CASSLGQGSAYEQYF. The CDR3 nucleotides read TGCGCCAGCAGCTTAGGACAGGGGTCAGCCTACGAGCAGTACTTC.

CDR3 DNA: TGTGCCAGCAGTTTGTCGTGGTTGACAGGTAATGAGCAGTTCTTC. Translation: CASSLSWLTGNEQFF. This chain connects TRBV27 to TRBJ2-1, with D possibly TRBD1 on 6 matching bases. Germline CDR1 and CDR2: MNHEY and SMNVEV (reference sequence). The CDR3 spans 15 residues. V lost 3 bases, J lost 7 bases, and 16 bases lay in between.

The J gene is TRBJ1-5, the V gene TRBV23-1, with 9 bases aligning to TRBD1. TRBV23-1 is assigned to the ORF class and has an uncertain function. CDR3 length: 14 residues. V gave up 6 bases and J gave up 7 bases; unmatched junction bases: 7. CDR3 in amino acids: CASRGTGRRQPQHF. Written as DNA, the CDR3 is TGCGCCAGCAGGGGGACAGGGCGGAGACAGCCCCAGCATTTT.

This chain joins TRBV29-1 and TRBJ2-5, with 10 bases that match TRBD2. The V segment lost 4 bases and the J segment 1 base; nucleotides outside the gene matches: 6. The CDR3 consists of 15 residues. Germline CDR1 SQVTM, CDR2 ANQGSEA. The CDR3 loop reads CSVGGTSVSQETQYF. CDR3 DNA sequence: TGCAGCGTTGGAGGGACTAGCGTATCCCAAGAGACCCAGTACTTC.

The V gene is TRBV7-9, the J gene TRBJ2-3; 7 nucleotides match TRBD1. The germline V gene has CDR1 SEHNR and CDR2 FQNEAQ (reference sequence). The CDR3 runs to 15 residues. The V gene end was trimmed by 8 bases and the J gene end by 4 bases; junction bases not matched to a gene: 12. In nucleotides, the CDR3 is TGTGCCAGCGAGGGGGCTCCAGGGAAGGCAGATACGCAGTATTTT. This encodes CASEGAPGKADTQYF.

Only one count was recorded for this clone. The chain couples TRBV4-3 to TRBJ2-1; D may be TRBD2 (5 bases). The V end lost 0 bases, the J end lost 4 bases, and 13 bases lay between the germline ends. CDR1 and CDR2 from the germline V gene are LGHNA and YSLEER. This CDR3 spans 16 amino acids. CDR3 bases: TGCGCCAGCAGCCAAGATGGGATAGCGCGATACAATGAGCAGTTCTTC. Amino acids: CASSQDGIARYNEQFF.

This chain links TRBV5-6 with TRBJ2-7, with a weak D call TRBD1 (5 bases). The CDR3 runs to 15 residues. CDR1 and CDR2 from the germline V gene are SGHDT and YYEEEE. The ends were cut back, 6 bases at V and 4 bases at J, with 20 bases in the middle. The CDR3 loop reads CASTYFRSSGYEQYF. Here the CDR3 DNA reads TGTGCCAGCACCTACTTCCGGTCCTCAGGGTACGAGCAGTACTTC. Variable domain in full (rest from reference TRBV5-6 and TRBJ2-7): DAGVTQSPTHLIKTRGQQVTLRCSPKSGHDTVSWYQQALGQGPQFIFQYYEEEERQRGNFPDRFSGHQFPNYSSELNVNALLLGDSALYLCASTYFRSSGYEQYFGPGTRLTVT.

The genes are TRBV7-8 and TRBJ1-1; weak D call: TRBD1 (5 bases). The CDR3 is 14 residues long. The V and J ends lost 5 bases and 4 bases respectively, with 14 bases between them. In germline, CDR1 is SGHVS, CDR2 FQNEAQ. The CDR3 nucleotides are TGTGCCAGCAGCCCATGGGAGGGGCCCACTGAAGCTTTCTTT. Encoded protein: CASSPWEGPTEAFF. Variable domain in full (rest from reference TRBV7-8 and TRBJ1-1): GAGVSQSPRYKVAKRGQDVALRCDPISGHVSLFWYQQALGQGPEFLTYFQNEAQLDKSGLPSDRFFAERPEGSVSTLKIQRTQQEDSAVYLCASSPWEGPTEAFFGQGTRLTVV.

This chain joins TRBV6-6 and TRBJ2-3, with a possible D match to TRBD2 (6 bases). The CDR3 runs 14 residues. Germline CDR1 reads MNHNY; CDR2 reads SVGAGI (reference sequence). Trimming took 3 bases from V and 6 from J, leaving 13 bases between them. CDR3 sequence: CASSYLPGLDTQYF. In DNA, the CDR3 is TGTGCCAGCAGTTATTTACCGGGACTTGATACGCAGTATTTT.

The CDR3 spells CASSEASQGHTEAFF. The CDR3 bases are TGTGCCAGCAGTGAAGCGTCGCAGGGACACACTGAAGCTTTCTTT. The chain links TRBV6-1 to TRBJ1-1, with a weak D call TRBD1 (5 bases). Per germline, CDR1 MNHNS and CDR2 SASEGT. The CDR3 loop spans 15 amino acids. V was shortened by 0 bases and J by 3 bases, with 11 bases between the two germline ends.

The rearrangement links TRBV4-2 to TRBJ2-1, with D unresolved. The germline gives CDR1 LGHNA, CDR2 YNFKEQ. The germline V and J ends were trimmed by 1 base and 5 bases, with 12 bases remaining between them. The CDR3 length is 15 residues. CDR3 DNA: TGTGCCAGCAGCCAAGCTCTAGGACGGAACAATGAGCAGTTCTTC. Protein sequence: CASSQALGRNNEQFF.

A few counts support this clone. This rearrangement joins TRBV5-1 to TRBJ2-5; 11 bases match TRBD1. The V segment lost 4 bases and the J segment 0 bases; nucleotides outside the gene matches: 5. CDR3 size: 16 residues. Germline CDR1 reads SGHRS; CDR2 reads YFSETQ. The chain's CDR3 is CASSPGTGGYQETQYF. CDR3 in DNA: TGCGCCAGCAGCCCGGGGACAGGGGGATACCAAGAGACCCAGTACTTC. The full variable domain, in which reference TRBV5-1 and TRBJ2-5 provide the parts outside the CDR3, is KAGVTQTPRYLIKTRGQQVTLSCSPISGHRSVSWYQQTPGQGLQFLFEYFSETQRNKGNFPGRFSGRQFSNSRSEMNVSTLELGDSALYLCASSPGTGGYQETQYFGPGTRLLVL.

The J gene is TRBJ1-1, the V gene TRBV28; D perhaps matches TRBD1 (6 bases). The V gene lost 5 bases and the J gene lost 3 bases, with 10 bases spanning the gap. This CDR3 comprises 13 residues. CDR1 and CDR2 from the germline V gene are MDHEN and SYDVKM. CDR3 in amino acids: CASSAGGHTEAFF. The CDR3 DNA follows: TGTGCCAGCAGTGCCGGGGGCCACACTGAAGCTTTCTTT.

J is TRBJ2-1 and V is TRBV29-1, with TRBD2 identical over 9 bases. The CDR3 sequence is 14 residues long. The V gene's germline CDR1 is SQVTM and CDR2 ANQGSEA. V trimming: 6 bases; J trimming: 6 bases; junction bases outside the gene matches: 9. CDR3 coding DNA: TGCAGCGTGAGGGGGCCTAGCGGGACCAATGAGCAGTTCTTC. Encoded protein: CSVRGPSGTNEQFF.

The chain is built from TRBV2 and TRBJ1-2, with 8 bases identical to TRBD1. The CDR3 runs 14 residues. CDR1 and CDR2 (germline): SNHLY, FYNNEI. Losses at the gene ends were 10 bases for V and 7 bases for J; bases not matched to a gene: 14. The CDR3 region is CATKGQGAVSGYTF. The CDR3 DNA sequence: TGTGCCACCAAGGGTCAGGGGGCGGTTAGTGGCTACACCTTC.

V and J are TRBV5-1 and TRBJ2-2, with no clear D. The CDR3 totals 16 residues. V was cut by 4 bases and J by 5 bases, with 18 bases left in between. The germline V gene encodes CDR1 SGHRS and CDR2 YFSETQ. The CDR3 region is CASSRADLLATGELFF. The CDR3 DNA reads TGCGCCAGCAGCCGGGCCGACCTTCTGGCAACCGGGGAGCTGTTTTTT.

The rearrangement uses TRBV5-1 and TRBJ1-4; TRBD1 matches at 7 bases. CDR1 is SGHRS and CDR2 is YFSETQ in the germline V gene. J lost 5 bases, V lost 5 bases, and 0 bases had no gene match. CDR3 length: 12 residues. CDR3 residues: CASRGQNEKLFF. DNA for the CDR3: TGCGCCAGCAGGGGACAGAATGAAAAACTGTTTTTT.